The present entry profiles one TCR beta chain with its context. Its antigen remains unknown. The data belong to a study of pediatric ulcerative colitis. Findings and limits, study-wide: Clonal expansions reduced rectal repertoire diversity in acute severe colitis. Total lymphocyte DNA, not sorted subsets, was the template.

The repertoire was sequenced with immunoSEQ multiplex PCR; TCRdb's copy has only in-frame clones and lacks some. Of tens of thousands of clones in the sample, roughly two thirds are singletons; the top ten hold around a sixth. One to two pinch biopsies were taken from the rectum during colonoscopy. The diagnostic colonoscopy in ulcerative colitis patients preceded any immunosuppressive treatment. Germline V gene data show CDR1 as SGDLS and CDR2 as YYNGEE. Germline trimming cut 1 base from V and 6 bases from J; bases unmatched to any gene: 4. There are 15 residues in the CDR3. What was sequenced was gut tissue. The sequence was obtained from a boy between 10 and 17 years old with severe ulcerative colitis. The chain joins TRBV9 to TRBJ1-6; 7 positions match TRBD1. Here the CDR3 reads CASSVLGQPNSPLHF. The CDR3, as DNA: TGTGCCAGCAGCGTATTGGGACAGCCTAATTCACCCCTCCACTTT.